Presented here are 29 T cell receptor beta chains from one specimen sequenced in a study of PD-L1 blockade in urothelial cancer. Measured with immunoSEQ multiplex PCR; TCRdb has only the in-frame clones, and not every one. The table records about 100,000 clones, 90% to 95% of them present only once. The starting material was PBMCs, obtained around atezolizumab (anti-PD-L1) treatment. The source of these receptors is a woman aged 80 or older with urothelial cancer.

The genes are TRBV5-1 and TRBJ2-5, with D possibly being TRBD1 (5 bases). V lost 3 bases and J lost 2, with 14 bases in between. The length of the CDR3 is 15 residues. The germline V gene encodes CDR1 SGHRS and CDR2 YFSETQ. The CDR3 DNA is TGCGCCAGCAGCTGGGGAAGCCAGGGACAAGAGACCCAGTACTTC. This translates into CASSWGSQGQETQYF.

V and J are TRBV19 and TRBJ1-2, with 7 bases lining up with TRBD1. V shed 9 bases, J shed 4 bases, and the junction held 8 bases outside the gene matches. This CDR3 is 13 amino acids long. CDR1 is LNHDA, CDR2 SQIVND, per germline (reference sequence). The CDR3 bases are TGTGCCAGCTCCGCAGGGGGTGGCTATGGCTACACCTTC. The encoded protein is CASSAGGGYGYTF.

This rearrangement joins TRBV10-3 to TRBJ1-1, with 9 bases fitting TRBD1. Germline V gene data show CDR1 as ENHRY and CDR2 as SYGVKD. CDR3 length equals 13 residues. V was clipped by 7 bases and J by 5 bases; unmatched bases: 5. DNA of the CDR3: TGTGCCATCACCGGGACAGGGAGTACTGAAGCTTTCTTT. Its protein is CAITGTGSTEAFF.

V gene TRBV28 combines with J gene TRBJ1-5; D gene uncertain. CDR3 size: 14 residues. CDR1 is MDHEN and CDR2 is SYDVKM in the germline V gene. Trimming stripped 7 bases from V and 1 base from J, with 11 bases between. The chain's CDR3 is CASTRLSSNQPQHF. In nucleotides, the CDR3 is TGTGCCAGCACCAGGCTTTCAAGCAATCAGCCCCAGCATTTT.

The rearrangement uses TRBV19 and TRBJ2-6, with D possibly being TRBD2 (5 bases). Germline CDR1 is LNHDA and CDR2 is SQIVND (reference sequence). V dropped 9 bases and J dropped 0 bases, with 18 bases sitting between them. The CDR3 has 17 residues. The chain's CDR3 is CASKEARSSSGANVLTF. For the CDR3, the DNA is TGTGCCAGCAAGGAGGCCAGATCTAGCTCTGGGGCCAACGTCCTGACTTTC.

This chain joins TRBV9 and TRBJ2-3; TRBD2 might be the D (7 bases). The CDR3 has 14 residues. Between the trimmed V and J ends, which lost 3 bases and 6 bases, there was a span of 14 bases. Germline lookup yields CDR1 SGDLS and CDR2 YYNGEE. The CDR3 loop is CASSGGRELDTQYF. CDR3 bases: TGTGCCAGCAGCGGGGGGCGGGAGTTGGATACGCAGTATTTT. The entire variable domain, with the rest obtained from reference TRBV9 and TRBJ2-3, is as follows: DSGVTQTPKHLITATGQRVTLRCSPRSGDLSVYWYQQSLDQGLQFLIQYYNGEERAKGNILERFSAQQFPDLHSELNLSSLELGDSALYFCASSGGRELDTQYFGPGTRLTVL.

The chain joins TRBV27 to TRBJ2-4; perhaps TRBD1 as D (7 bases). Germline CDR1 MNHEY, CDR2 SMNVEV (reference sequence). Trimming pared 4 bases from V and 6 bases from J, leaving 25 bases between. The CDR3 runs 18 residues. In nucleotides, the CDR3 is TGTGCCAGCAGTTCACCCACGCTGGACAGGAGGGGAACAAACATTCAGTACTTC. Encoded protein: CASSSPTLDRRGTNIQYF.

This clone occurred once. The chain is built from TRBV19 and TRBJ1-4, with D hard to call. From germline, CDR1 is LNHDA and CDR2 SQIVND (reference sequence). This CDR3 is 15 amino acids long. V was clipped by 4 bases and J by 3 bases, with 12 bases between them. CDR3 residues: CASSTGEAANEKLFF. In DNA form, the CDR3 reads TGTGCCAGTAGTACCGGGGAGGCGGCTAATGAAAAACTGTTTTTT. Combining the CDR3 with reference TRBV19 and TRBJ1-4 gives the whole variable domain DGGITQSPKYLFRKEGQNVTLSCEQNLNHDAMYWYRQDPGQGLRLIYYSQIVNDFQKGDIAEGYSVSREKKESFPLTVTSAQKNPTAFYLCASSTGEAANEKLFFGSGTQLSVL.

The CDR3 sequence: CASSYIGGGSYNEQFF. The CDR3 region has the DNA TGTGCCAGCAGTTACATTGGGGGGGGCTCCTACAATGAGCAGTTCTTC. The rearrangement uses TRBV6-5 and TRBJ2-1; 7 bases match TRBD2. This CDR3 spans 16 amino acids. Trimming cost V 2 bases and J 0 bases; bases outside gene matches: 4. Per the germline V gene, CDR1 is MNHEY and CDR2 is SVGAGI.

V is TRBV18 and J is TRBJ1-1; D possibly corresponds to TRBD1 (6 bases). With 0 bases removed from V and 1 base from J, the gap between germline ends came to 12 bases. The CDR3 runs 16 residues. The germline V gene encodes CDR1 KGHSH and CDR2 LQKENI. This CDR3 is CASSPPGAGANTEAFF. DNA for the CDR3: TGTGCCAGCTCACCACCCGGGGCAGGGGCGAACACTGAAGCTTTCTTT.

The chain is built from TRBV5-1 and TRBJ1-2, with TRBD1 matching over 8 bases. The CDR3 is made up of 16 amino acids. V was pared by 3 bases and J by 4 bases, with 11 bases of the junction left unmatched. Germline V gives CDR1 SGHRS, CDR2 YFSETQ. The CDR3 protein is CASSSQTQGALYGYTF. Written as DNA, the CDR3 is TGCGCCAGCAGCTCGCAGACTCAGGGGGCCCTCTATGGCTACACCTTC.

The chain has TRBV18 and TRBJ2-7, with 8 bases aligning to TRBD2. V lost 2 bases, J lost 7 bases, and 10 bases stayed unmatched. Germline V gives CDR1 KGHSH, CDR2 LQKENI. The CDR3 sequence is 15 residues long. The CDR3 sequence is CASSPKSGSGGEQYF. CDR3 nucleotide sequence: TGTGCCAGCTCACCAAAGAGCGGGAGTGGAGGGGAGCAGTACTTC. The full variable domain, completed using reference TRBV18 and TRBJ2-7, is NAGVMQNPRHLVRRRGQEARLRCSPMKGHSHVYWYRQLPEEGLKFMVYLQKENIIDESGMPKERFSAEFPKEGPSILRIQQVVRGDSAAYFCASSPKSGSGGEQYFGPGTRLTVT.

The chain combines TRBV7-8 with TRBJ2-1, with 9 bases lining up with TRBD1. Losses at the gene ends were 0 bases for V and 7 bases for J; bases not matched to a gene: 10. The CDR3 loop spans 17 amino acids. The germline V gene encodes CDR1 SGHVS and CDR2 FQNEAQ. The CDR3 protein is CASSLAWTGARGNEQFF. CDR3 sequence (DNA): TGTGCCAGCAGCTTAGCGTGGACAGGGGCCAGGGGGAATGAGCAGTTCTTC.

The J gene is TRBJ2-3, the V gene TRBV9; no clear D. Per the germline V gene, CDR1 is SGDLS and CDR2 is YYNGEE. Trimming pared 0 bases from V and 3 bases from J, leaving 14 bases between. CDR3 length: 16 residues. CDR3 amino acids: CASSVASPVTTDTQYF. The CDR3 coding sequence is TGTGCCAGCAGCGTAGCTTCCCCCGTGACTACAGATACGCAGTATTTT. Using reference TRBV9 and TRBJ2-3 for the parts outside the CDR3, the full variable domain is DSGVTQTPKHLITATGQRVTLRCSPRSGDLSVYWYQQSLDQGLQFLIQYYNGEERAKGNILERFSAQQFPDLHSELNLSSLELGDSALYFCASSVASPVTTDTQYFGPGTRLTVL.

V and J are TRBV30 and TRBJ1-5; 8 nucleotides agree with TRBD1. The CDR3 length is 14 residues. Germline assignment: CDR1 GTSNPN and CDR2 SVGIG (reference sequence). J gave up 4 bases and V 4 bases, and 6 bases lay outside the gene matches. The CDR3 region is CAWTLGTGNQPQHF. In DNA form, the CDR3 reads TGTGCCTGGACGTTGGGGACAGGTAATCAGCCCCAGCATTTT.

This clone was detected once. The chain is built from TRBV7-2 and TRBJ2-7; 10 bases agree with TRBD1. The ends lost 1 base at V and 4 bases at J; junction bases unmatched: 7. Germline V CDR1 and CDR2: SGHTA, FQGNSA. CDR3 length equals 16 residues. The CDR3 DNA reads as TGTGCCAGCAGCTTAGATTCGGGACAGGGGATGTACGAGCAGTACTTC. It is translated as CASSLDSGQGMYEQYF.

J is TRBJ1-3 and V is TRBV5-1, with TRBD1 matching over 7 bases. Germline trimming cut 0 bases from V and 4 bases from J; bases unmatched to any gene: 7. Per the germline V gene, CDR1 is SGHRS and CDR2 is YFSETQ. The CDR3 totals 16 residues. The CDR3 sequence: CASSLEGANLGNTIYF. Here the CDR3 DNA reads TGCGCCAGCAGCTTGGAGGGGGCCAATTTAGGAAACACCATATATTTT.

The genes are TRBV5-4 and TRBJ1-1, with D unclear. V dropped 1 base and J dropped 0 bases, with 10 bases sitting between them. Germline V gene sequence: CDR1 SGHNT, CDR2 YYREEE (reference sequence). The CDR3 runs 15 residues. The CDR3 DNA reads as TGTGCCAGCAGCTTGAAGAAAAACATGAACACTGAAGCTTTCTTT. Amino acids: CASSLKKNMNTEAFF. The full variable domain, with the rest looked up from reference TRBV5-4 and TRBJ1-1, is ETGVTQSPTHLIKTRGQQVTLRCSSQSGHNTVSWYQQALGQGPQFIFQYYREEENGRGNFPPRFSGLQFPNYSSELNVNALELDDSALYLCASSLKKNMNTEAFFGQGTRLTVV.

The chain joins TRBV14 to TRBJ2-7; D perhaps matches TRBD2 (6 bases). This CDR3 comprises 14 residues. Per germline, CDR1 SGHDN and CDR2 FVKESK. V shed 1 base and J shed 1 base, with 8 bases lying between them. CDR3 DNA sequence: TGTGCCAGCAGCCAAGGACTAGTATCCTACGAGCAGTACTTC. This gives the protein CASSQGLVSYEQYF.

This CDR3 reads CASKAGRVTGELFF. The CDR3 DNA follows: TGTGCCAGCAAGGCCGGGAGGGTAACCGGGGAGCTGTTTTTT. The chain combines TRBV6-1 with TRBJ2-2, with TRBD2 matching 8 bases. J was trimmed by 5 bases and V by 7 bases; bases with no gene match: 6. The length of the CDR3 is 14 residues. The germline gives CDR1 MNHNS, CDR2 SASEGT.

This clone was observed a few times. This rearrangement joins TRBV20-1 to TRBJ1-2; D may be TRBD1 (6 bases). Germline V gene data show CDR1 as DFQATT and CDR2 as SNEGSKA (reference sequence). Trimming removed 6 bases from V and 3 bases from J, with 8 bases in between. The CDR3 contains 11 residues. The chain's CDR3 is CSAWTDYGYTF. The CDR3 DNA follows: TGCAGTGCGTGGACAGACTATGGCTACACCTTC.

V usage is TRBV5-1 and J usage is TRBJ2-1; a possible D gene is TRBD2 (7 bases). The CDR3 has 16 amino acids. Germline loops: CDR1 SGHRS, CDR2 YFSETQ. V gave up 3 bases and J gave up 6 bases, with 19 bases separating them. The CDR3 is CASSSPRGAGANEQFF. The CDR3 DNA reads TGCGCCAGCAGCTCTCCTCGGGGGGCGGGAGCCAATGAGCAGTTCTTC.

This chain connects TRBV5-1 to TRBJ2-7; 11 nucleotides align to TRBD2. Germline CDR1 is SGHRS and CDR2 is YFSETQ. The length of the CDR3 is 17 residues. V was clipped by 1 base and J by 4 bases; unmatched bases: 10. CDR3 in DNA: TGCGCCAGCAGCTTGTCCCAAAGACTAGCGGGAACGTACGAGCAGTACTTC. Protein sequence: CASSLSQRLAGTYEQYF. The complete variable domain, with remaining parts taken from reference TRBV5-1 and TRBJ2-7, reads KAGVTQTPRYLIKTRGQQVTLSCSPISGHRSVSWYQQTPGQGLQFLFEYFSETQRNKGNFPGRFSGRQFSNSRSEMNVSTLELGDSALYLCASSLSQRLAGTYEQYFGPGTRLTVT.

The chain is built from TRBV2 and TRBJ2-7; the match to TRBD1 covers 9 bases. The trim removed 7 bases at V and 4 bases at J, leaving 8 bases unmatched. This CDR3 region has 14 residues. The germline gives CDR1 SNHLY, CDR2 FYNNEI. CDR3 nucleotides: TGTGCCAGCATGGTAAACAGGGGGCCTTACGAGCAGTACTTC. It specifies CASMVNRGPYEQYF. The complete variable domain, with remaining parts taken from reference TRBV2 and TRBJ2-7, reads EPEVTQTPSHQVTQMGQEVILRCVPISNHLYFYWYRQILGQKVEFLVSFYNNEISEKSEIFDDQFSVERPDGSNFTLKIRSTKLEDSAMYFCASMVNRGPYEQYFGPGTRLTVT.

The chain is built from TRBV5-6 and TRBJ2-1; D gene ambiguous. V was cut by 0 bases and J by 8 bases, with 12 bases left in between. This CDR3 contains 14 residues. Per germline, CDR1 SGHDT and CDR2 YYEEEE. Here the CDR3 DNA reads TGTGCCAGCAGCTTGGTAGTTCTAGACGATGAGCAGTTCTTC. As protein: CASSLVVLDDEQFF.

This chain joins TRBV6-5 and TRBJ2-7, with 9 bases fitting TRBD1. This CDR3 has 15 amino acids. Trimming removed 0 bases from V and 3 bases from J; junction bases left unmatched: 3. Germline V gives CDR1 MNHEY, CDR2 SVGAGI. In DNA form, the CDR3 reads TGTGCCAGCAGTTACTCCAGGGACAGGGTCTACGAGCAGTACTTC. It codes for CASSYSRDRVYEQYF.

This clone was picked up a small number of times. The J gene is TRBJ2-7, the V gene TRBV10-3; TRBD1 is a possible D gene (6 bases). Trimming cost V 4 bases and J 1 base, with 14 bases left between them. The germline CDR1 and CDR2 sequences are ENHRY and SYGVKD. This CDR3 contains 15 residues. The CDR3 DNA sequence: TGTGCCATCAGTGGGACCTGGGACAAGTCCTACGAGCAGTACTTC. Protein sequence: CAISGTWDKSYEQYF.

CDR3 in amino acids: CASSFRGGQASWEQYF. In nucleotides, the CDR3 is TGTGCCAGCAGCTTCCGCGGGGGCCAAGCCTCTTGGGAGCAGTACTTC. The V gene is TRBV7-9, the J gene TRBJ2-7; D possibly corresponds to TRBD2 (7 bases). CDR1 and CDR2 from the germline V gene are SEHNR and FQNEAQ (reference sequence). Trimming shortened V by 3 bases and J by 7 bases, and 22 bases separated the two germline ends. CDR3 size: 16 residues.

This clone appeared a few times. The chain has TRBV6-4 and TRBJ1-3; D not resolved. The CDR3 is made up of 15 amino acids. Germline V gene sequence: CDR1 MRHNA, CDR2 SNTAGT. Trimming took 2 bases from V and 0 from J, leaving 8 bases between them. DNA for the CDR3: TGTGCCAGCAGTGACCGCATCTACTCTGGAAACACCATATATTTT. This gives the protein CASSDRIYSGNTIYF.